This T cell receptor beta chain emerged from a study of control samples from healthy donors and cancer patients. Generated by immunoSEQ multiplex PCR, the TCRdb table keeps only in-frame clones and is missing some. Among fewer than 120,000 clones, around 89% were seen once, and the ten largest hold about 3.7%. This clone was counted a few times. What was sequenced was PBMCs. The origin of this receptor is a woman aged 55-70 years with lung cancer.

CDR3 in DNA: TGTGCCAGCAGCGTGGGGGGGAAATTCACTGAAGCTTTCTTT. This translates into CASSVGGKFTEAFF. This chain connects TRBV3-1 (or the pseudogene TRBV3-2) to TRBJ1-1; a weak D match, TRBD1 (5 bases). V shed 5 bases and J shed 4 bases, with 14 bases lying between them. This CDR3 region has 14 residues. Germline assignment: CDR1 LGHDT and CDR2 YNNKEL (reference sequence).